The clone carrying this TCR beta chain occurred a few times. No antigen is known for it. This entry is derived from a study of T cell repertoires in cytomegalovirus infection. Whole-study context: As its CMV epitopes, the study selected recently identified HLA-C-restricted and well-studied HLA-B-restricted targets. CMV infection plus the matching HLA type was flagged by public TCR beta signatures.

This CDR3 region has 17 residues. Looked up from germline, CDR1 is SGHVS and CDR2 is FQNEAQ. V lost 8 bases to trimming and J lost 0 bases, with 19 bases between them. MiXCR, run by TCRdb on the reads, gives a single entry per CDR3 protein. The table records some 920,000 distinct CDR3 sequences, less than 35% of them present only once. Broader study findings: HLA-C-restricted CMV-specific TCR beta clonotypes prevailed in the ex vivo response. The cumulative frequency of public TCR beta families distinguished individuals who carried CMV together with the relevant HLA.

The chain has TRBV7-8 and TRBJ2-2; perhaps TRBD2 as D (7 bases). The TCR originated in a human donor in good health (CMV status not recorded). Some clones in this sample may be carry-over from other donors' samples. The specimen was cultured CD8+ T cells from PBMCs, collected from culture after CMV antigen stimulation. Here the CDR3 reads CASLGGVEGSNTGELFF. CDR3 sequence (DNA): TGTGCCAGCCTAGGGGGGGTGGAGGGTTCGAACACCGGGGAGCTGTTTTTT.